A selection of T cell receptor beta chains follows, all from one sample in a study of OX40 agonist ivuxolimab in advanced cancers. Generated by immunoSEQ multiplex PCR, the TCRdb table keeps only in-frame clones and is missing some. The sample includes some 98,000 clones, approximately 93% seen only once; the top ten take around 0.25%. Material: CD4+ or CD8+ T cells sorted from blood, obtained in a trial of the OX40 agonist ivuxolimab. The source of these receptors is an adult with an advanced solid tumor such as melanoma, head and neck, liver or kidney cancer. Each CDR3 is given with its conserved first and last residue. The D gene is left open where the match is weak. Some rows mark clone size as missing; the rest say once, few, many or name a class of expanded clone.

V	J	D	size	DNA	CDR3
TRBV6-1	TRBJ1-3	.	.	TGTGCCAGCAGTGAAGTGTTCTCTGGAAACACCATATATTTT	CASSEVFSGNTIYF
TRBV28	TRBJ2-3	.	once	TGTGCCAGCACCAATAGTGGGGGGCCAACAGATACGCAGTATTTT	CASTNSGGPTDTQYF
TRBV28	TRBJ1-5	.	.	TGTGCCAGCAGTTTTCTAGCGACCCAGCATTTT	CASSFLATQHF
TRBV9	TRBJ2-1	.	.	TGTGCCAGCAGCAAGGACAGCTCCTACAATGAGCAGTTCTTC	CASSKDSSYNEQFF
TRBV30	TRBJ1-6	TRBD1	.	TGTGCCTGGAGTGCGACAGGGGGCAGTTCACCCCTCCACTTT	CAWSATGGSSPLHF
TRBV7-9	TRBJ2-5	.	.	TGTGCCAGCAGCTTAGCGCAGGGTGACGGGGACTTC	CASSLAQGDGDF
TRBV27	TRBJ2-1	.	.	TGTGCCAGCAGTGAGGGACACCCCTCCTACAATGAGCAGTTCTTC	CASSEGHPSYNEQFF
TRBV5-1	TRBJ2-5	.	.	TGCGCCAGTTCTCAGGGTTCCCAAGAGACCCAGTACTTC	CASSQGSQETQYF
TRBV29-1	TRBJ1-1	.	.	TGCAGCGTTGGGGGTCTGAACACTGAAGCTTTCTTT	CSVGGLNTEAFF
TRBV30	TRBJ1-3	.	.	TGTGCCTGGAGTCGGGAGGGTTATCCTGGAAACACCATATATTTT	CAWSREGYPGNTIYF